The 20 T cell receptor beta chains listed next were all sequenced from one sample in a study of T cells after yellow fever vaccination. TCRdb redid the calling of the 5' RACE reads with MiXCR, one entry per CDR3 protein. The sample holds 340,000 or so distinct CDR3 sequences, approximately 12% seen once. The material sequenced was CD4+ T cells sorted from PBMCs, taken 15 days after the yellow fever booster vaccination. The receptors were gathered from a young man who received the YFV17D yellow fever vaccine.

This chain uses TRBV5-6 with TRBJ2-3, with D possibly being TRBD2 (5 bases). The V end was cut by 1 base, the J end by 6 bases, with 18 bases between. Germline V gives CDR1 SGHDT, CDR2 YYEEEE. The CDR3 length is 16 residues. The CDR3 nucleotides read TGTGCCAGCAGCTTGCCTAGCAGCTATAGCAGTGATACGCAGTATTTT. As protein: CASSLPSSYSSDTQYF.

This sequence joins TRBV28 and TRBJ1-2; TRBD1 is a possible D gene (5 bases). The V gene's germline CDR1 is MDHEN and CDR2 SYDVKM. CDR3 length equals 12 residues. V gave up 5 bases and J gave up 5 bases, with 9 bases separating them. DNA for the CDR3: TGTGCCAGCAGTGGGGACGTTTATGGCTACACCTTC. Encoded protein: CASSGDVYGYTF.

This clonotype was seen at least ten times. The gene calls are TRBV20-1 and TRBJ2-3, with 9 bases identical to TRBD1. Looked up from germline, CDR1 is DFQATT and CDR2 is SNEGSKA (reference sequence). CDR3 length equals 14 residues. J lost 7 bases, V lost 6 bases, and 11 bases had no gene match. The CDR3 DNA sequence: TGCAGTGCCATTCCGGGACAGGGTACTTATACGCAGTATTTT. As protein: CSAIPGQGTYTQYF.

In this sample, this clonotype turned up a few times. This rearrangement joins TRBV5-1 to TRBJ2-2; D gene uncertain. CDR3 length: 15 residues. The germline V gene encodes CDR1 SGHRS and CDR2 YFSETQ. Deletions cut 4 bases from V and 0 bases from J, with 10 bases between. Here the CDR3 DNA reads TGCGCCAGCAGCGAGTCACGGCCGAACACCGGGGAGCTGTTTTTT. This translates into CASSESRPNTGELFF.

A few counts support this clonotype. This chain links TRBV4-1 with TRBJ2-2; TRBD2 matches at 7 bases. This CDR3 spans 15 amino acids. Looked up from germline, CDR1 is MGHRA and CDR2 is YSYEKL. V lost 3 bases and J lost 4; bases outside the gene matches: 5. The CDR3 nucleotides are TGCGCCAGCAGCCAGGGAGGGGCGACCACCGGGGAGCTGTTTTTT. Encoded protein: CASSQGGATTGELFF.

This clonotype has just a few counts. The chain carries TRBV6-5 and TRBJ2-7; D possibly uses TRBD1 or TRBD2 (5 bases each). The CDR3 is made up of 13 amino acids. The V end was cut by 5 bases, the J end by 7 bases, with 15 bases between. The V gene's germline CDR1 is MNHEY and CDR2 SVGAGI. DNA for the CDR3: TGTGCCAGCAGTCCGGGACGAGACTGGGAGCAGTACGTC. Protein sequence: CASSPGRDWEQYV.

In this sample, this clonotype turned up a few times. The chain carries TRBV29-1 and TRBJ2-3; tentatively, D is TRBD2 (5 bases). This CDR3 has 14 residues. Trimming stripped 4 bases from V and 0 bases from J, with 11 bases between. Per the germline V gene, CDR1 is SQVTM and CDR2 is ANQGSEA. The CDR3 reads CSVVRERSTDTQYF. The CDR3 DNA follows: TGCAGCGTTGTGAGGGAAAGGAGCACAGATACGCAGTATTTT.

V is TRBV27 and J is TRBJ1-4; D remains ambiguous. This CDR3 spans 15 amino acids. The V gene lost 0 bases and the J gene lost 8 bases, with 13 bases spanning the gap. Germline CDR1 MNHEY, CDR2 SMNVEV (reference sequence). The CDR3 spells CASSLSALRPEKLFF. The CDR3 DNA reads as TGTGCCAGCAGTTTATCAGCCCTGCGGCCGGAAAAACTGTTTTTT.

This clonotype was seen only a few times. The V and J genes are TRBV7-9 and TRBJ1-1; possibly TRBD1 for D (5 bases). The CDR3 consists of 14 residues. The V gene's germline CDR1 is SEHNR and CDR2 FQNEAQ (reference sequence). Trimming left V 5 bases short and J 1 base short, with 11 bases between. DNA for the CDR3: TGTGCCAGCAGCCTCAGGGAGGGGAACACTGAAGCTTTCTTT. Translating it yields CASSLREGNTEAFF.

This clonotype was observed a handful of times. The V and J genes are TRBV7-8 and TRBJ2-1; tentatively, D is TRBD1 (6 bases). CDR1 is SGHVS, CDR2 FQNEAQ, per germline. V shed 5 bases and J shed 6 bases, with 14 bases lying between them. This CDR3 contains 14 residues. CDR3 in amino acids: CASSSRGKTNEQFF. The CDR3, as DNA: TGTGCCAGCAGCAGTAGGGGGAAGACCAATGAGCAGTTCTTC.

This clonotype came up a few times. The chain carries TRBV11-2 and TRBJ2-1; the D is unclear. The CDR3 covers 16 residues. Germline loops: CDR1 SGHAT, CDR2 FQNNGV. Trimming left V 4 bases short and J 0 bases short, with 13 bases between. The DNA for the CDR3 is TGTGCCAGCAGCTCCGGCCCCCCTAGCTCCTACAATGAGCAGTTCTTC. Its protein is CASSSGPPSSYNEQFF.

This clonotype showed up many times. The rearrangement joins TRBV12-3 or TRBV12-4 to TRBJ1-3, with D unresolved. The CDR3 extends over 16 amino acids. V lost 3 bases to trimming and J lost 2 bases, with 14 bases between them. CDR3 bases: TGTGCCAGCAGTTTGTGGGGAAACGCGGCTGGAAACACCATATATTTT. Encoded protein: CASSLWGNAAGNTIYF.

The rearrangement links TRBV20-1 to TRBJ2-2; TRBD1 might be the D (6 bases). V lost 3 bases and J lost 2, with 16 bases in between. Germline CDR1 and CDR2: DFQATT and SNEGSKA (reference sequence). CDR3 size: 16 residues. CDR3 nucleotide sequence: TGCAGTGCTAGGTCGTACACAGGGTTAAACACCGGGGAGCTGTTTTTT. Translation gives CSARSYTGLNTGELFF.

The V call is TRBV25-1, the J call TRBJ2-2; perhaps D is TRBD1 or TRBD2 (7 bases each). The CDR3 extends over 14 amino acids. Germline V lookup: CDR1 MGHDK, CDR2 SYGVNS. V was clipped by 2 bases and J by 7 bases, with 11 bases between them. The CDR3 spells CASSEAGGVGELFF. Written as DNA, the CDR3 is TGTGCCAGCAGTGAAGCAGGGGGGGTCGGGGAGCTGTTTTTT.

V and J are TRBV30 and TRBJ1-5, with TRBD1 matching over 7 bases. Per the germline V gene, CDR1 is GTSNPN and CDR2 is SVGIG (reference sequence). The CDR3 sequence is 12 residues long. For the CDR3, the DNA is TGTGCTTCAGGGGGTACCGGTCAGCCCCAGCATTTT. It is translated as CASGGTGQPQHF.

The CDR3 spells CASSPRRTSYEQYF. DNA for the CDR3: TGTGCCAGCAGCCCACGAAGGACTAGCTACGAGCAGTACTTC. The chain employs TRBV7-8 and TRBJ2-7; 7 bases are a match to TRBD2. The junction had 7 bases not matched to a gene; V was cut back by 5 bases and J by 3 bases. This CDR3 has 14 amino acids. Germline CDR1 SGHVS, CDR2 FQNEAQ.

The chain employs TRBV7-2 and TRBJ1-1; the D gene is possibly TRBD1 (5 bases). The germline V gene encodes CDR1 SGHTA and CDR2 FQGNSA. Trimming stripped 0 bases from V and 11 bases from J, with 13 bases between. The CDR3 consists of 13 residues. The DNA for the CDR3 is TGTGCCAGCAGCTTAGCGTTAAGGGGAGGGGCTTTCTTT. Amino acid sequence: CASSLALRGGAFF.

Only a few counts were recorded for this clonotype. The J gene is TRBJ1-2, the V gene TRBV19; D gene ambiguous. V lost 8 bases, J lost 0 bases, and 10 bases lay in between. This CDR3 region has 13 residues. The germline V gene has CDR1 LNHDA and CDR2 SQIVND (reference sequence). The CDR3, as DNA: TGTGCCAGTTCCACGGATGCTAACTATGGCTACACCTTC. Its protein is CASSTDANYGYTF.

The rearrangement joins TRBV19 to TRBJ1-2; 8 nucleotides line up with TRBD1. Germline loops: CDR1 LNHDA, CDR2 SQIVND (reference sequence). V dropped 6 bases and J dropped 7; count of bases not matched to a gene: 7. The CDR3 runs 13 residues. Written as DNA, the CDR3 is TGTGCCAGTAGAGTGACACAGGGGGGTGGCTACACCTTC. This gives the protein CASRVTQGGGYTF.

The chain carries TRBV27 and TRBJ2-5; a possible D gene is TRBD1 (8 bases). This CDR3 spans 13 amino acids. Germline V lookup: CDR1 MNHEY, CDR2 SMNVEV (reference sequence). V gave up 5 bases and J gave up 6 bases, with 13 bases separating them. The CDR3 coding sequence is TGTGCCAGCAGTCTACAGGGGGGGCAGACCCAGTACTTC. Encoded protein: CASSLQGGQTQYF.